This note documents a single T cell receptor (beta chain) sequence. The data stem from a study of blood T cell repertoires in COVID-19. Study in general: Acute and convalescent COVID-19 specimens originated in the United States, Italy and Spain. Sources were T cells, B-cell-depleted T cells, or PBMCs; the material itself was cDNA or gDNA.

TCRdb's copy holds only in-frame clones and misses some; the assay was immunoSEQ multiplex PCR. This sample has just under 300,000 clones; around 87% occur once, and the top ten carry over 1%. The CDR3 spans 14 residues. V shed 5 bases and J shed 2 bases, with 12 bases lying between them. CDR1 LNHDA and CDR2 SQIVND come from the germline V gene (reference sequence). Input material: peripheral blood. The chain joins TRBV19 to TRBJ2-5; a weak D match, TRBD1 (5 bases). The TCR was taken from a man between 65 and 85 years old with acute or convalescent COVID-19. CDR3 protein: CASSGAGRQETQYF. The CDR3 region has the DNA TGTGCCAGTAGTGGGGCAGGGCGACAAGAGACCCAGTACTTC.